Listed here are 21 T cell receptor beta chains from one sample, sequenced in a study of T-cell memory formation after mild COVID-19. A single record per CDR3 protein comes from TCRdb applying MiXCR to the 5' RACE reads. Found here are approximately 180,000 distinct CDR3 sequences, approximately 16% of them singletons; the top ten hold more than 2%. The specimen was PBMCs or a T cell subset sorted from them (not recorded which). Receptors were obtained from an adult woman who had mild COVID-19 (a few samples of this study predate the infection). Cell type and time point are not known.

This clonotype was seen more than once but under ten times. The rearrangement joins TRBV20-1 to TRBJ2-7; 11 bases fit TRBD2. Germline loops: CDR1 DFQATT, CDR2 SNEGSKA (reference sequence). CDR3 length equals 14 residues. V was clipped by 0 bases and J by 4 bases; unmatched bases: 2. CDR3 nucleotide sequence: TGCAGTGCTAGAGACACTAGCGGGAGTTACGAGCAGTACTTC. It codes for CSARDTSGSYEQYF.

This clonotype has only a few counts. This sequence joins TRBV29-1 and TRBJ2-3; maybe TRBD1 (6 bases). Germline CDR1 reads SQVTM; CDR2 reads ANQGSEA. This CDR3 contains 11 residues. Trimming took 6 bases from V and 6 from J, leaving 10 bases between them. This chain's CDR3 is CSVGQRDTQYF. For the CDR3, the DNA is TGCAGCGTAGGACAGAGGGATACGCAGTATTTT.

A few counts support this clonotype. The V call is TRBV20-1, the J call TRBJ2-3, with 8 bases identical to TRBD2. The junction had 3 bases not matched to a gene; V was cut back by 6 bases and J by 1 base. Germline values: CDR1 DFQATT, CDR2 SNEGSKA (reference sequence). The CDR3 is 13 residues long. The CDR3 is CSAKTSGTDTQYF. The CDR3 DNA is TGCAGTGCAAAGACTAGCGGCACAGATACGCAGTATTTT.

The chain employs TRBV18 and TRBJ2-1; the D is unclear. The CDR3 contains 17 residues. Germline-derived CDR1 and CDR2 are KGHSH and LQKENI. V was clipped by 4 bases and J by 2 bases, with 18 bases between them. Written as DNA, the CDR3 is TGTGCCAGCTCACTCCATTTGGTTGGCCCGACCTACAATGAGCAGTTCTTC. It codes for CASSLHLVGPTYNEQFF.

The J gene is TRBJ1-3, the V gene TRBV20-1, with D hard to call. There are 14 residues in the CDR3. Trimming cost V 3 bases and J 0 bases, with 9 bases left between them. The germline V gene encodes CDR1 DFQATT and CDR2 SNEGSKA (reference sequence). In DNA, the CDR3 is TGCAGTGCTAGTAGACCTTACTCTGGAAACACCATATATTTT. Translating gives CSASRPYSGNTIYF.

This clonotype was picked up a small number of times. The V call is TRBV5-1, the J call TRBJ1-5; tentative D call: TRBD1 (6 bases). Germline V lookup: CDR1 SGHRS, CDR2 YFSETQ. The CDR3 is 15 residues long. Trimming removed 0 bases from V and 3 bases from J, with 10 bases in between. For the CDR3, the DNA is TGCGCCAGCAGCTTGGGGGGGCGGGTCAATCAGCCCCAGCATTTT. This encodes CASSLGGRVNQPQHF.

This clonotype was seen a handful of times. The chain carries TRBV19 and TRBJ2-7; 7 nucleotides agree with TRBD2. V was clipped by 7 bases and J by 2 bases; unmatched bases: 5. CDR3 length: 13 residues. The germline CDR1 and CDR2 sequences are LNHDA and SQIVND (reference sequence). Written as DNA, the CDR3 is TGTGCCAGTAACGCGGGGGAGACCTACGAGCAGTACTTC. Translated: CASNAGETYEQYF.

This clonotype was counted many times. CDR3 sequence: CASSLGSRVPYNEQFF. In nucleotides, the CDR3 is TGCGCCAGCAGCTTGGGTTCCAGGGTTCCCTACAATGAGCAGTTCTTC. The V call is TRBV5-1, the J call TRBJ2-1, with D perhaps matching TRBD1 (5 bases). CDR1 is SGHRS and CDR2 is YFSETQ in the germline V gene. V lost 0 bases to trimming and J lost 2 bases, with 12 bases between them. There are 16 residues in the CDR3.

This chain links TRBV7-9 with TRBJ2-5; TRBD2 might be the D (6 bases). The length of the CDR3 is 17 residues. CDR1 is SEHNR, CDR2 FQNEAQ, per germline (reference sequence). The V and J ends lost 4 bases and 2 bases respectively, with 20 bases between them. The CDR3 coding sequence is TGTGCCAGCAGCTCCCTAGGAAGACCGGGAGCGCAAGAGACCCAGTACTTC. This translates into CASSSLGRPGAQETQYF.

This clonotype has just a few counts. The rearrangement links TRBV6-6 to TRBJ1-1; D possibly corresponds to TRBD1 (5 bases). This CDR3 contains 15 residues. Between the trimmed V and J ends, which lost 5 bases and 4 bases, there was a span of 17 bases. Germline V gene sequence: CDR1 MNHNY, CDR2 SVGAGI (reference sequence). In nucleotides, the CDR3 is TGTGCCAGCAGTCTCCTCGAGGCAGGGACCACTGAAGCTTTCTTT. It encodes CASSLLEAGTTEAFF.

V usage is TRBV2 and J usage is TRBJ1-5, with a weak D call TRBD1 (6 bases). Trimming removed 4 bases at V and 3 bases at J, with 13 bases between. The CDR3 consists of 15 residues. The V gene's germline CDR1 is SNHLY and CDR2 FYNNEI. This chain's CDR3 is CASSGNTGPNQPQHF. The CDR3 DNA follows: TGTGCCAGCAGTGGGAATACAGGGCCCAATCAGCCCCAGCATTTT.

The V gene is TRBV5-1, the J gene TRBJ2-2, with 9 bases aligning to TRBD1. The junction had 3 bases not matched to a gene; V was cut back by 0 bases and J by 3 bases. This CDR3 is built from 16 residues. Germline loops: CDR1 SGHRS, CDR2 YFSETQ. CDR3 sequence: CASSLVRTGDTGELFF. The CDR3 DNA is TGCGCCAGCAGCTTGGTCAGGACAGGGGACACCGGGGAGCTGTTTTTT.

This chain joins TRBV6-6 and TRBJ2-3, with a tentative D call TRBD2 (5 bases). The CDR3 contains 12 residues. Germline V gene lookup returns CDR1 MNHNY and CDR2 SVGAGI (reference sequence). The V end lost 4 bases, the J end lost 9 bases, and 11 bases lay between the germline ends. CDR3 in amino acids: CASSSNRETQYF. CDR3 nucleotides: TGTGCCAGCAGTTCCAACCGGGAAACGCAGTATTTT.

The chain joins TRBV5-6 to TRBJ2-3; no clear D. The CDR3 covers 14 residues. Germline V gene lookup returns CDR1 SGHDT and CDR2 YYEEEE. With 3 bases removed from V and 4 bases from J, the gap between germline ends came to 12 bases. The DNA for the CDR3 is TGTGCCAGCAGCTCCCGCTTACACCCAGATACGCAGTATTTT. Its translation: CASSSRLHPDTQYF.

The rearrangement uses TRBV7-2 and TRBJ1-6; D not resolved. V lost 3 bases and J lost 8, with 14 bases in between. The CDR3 spans 15 residues. Germline lookup yields CDR1 SGHTA and CDR2 FQGNSA. CDR3 nucleotides: TGTGCCAGCAGCTTTAGGGTACCGCCCCATTCACCCCTCCACTTT. As protein: CASSFRVPPHSPLHF.

The chain couples TRBV7-9 to TRBJ2-1, with 7 bases aligning to TRBD2. Germline trimming cut 5 bases from V and 5 bases from J; bases unmatched to any gene: 9. Germline V lookup: CDR1 SEHNR, CDR2 FQNEAQ (reference sequence). The CDR3 has 15 amino acids. CDR3 nucleotide sequence: TGTGCCAGCAGCCAGACTAGCTTGGGGAACAATGAGCAGTTCTTC. Translating it yields CASSQTSLGNNEQFF.

The J gene is TRBJ1-4, the V gene TRBV20-1; no clear D gene. The germline V and J ends were trimmed by 3 bases and 4 bases, with 9 bases remaining between them. The CDR3 is made up of 13 amino acids. Germline loops: CDR1 DFQATT, CDR2 SNEGSKA (reference sequence). CDR3 DNA: TGCAGTGCTAGTAAGGCAGATAATGAAAAACTGTTTTTT. It translates to CSASKADNEKLFF.

This clonotype was observed a few times. The chain links TRBV5-1 to TRBJ2-7; the match to TRBD1 covers 9 bases. CDR3 length equals 15 residues. The trim removed 7 bases at V and 1 base at J, leaving 9 bases unmatched. From germline, CDR1 is SGHRS and CDR2 YFSETQ. CDR3 amino acids: CASHLGGTGSYEQYF. CDR3 bases: TGCGCCAGCCACCTGGGCGGGACAGGGTCCTACGAGCAGTACTTC.

The rearrangement joins TRBV5-5 to TRBJ1-1, with 8 bases that match TRBD1. The CDR3 consists of 15 residues. The V gene's germline CDR1 is SGHKS and CDR2 YYEKEE (reference sequence). V shed 4 bases and J 0 bases; nucleotides not matched to a gene: 5. Here the CDR3 reads CASSRSTGVNTEAFF. In DNA form, the CDR3 reads TGTGCCAGCAGCCGCTCGACAGGGGTGAACACTGAAGCTTTCTTT.

This clonotype came up a few times. The chain employs TRBV5-1 and TRBJ2-5; no clear D gene. Germline values: CDR1 SGHRS, CDR2 YFSETQ. Between the trimmed V and J ends, which lost 3 bases and 5 bases, there was a span of 8 bases. CDR3 length equals 12 residues. CDR3 nucleotides: TGCGCCAGCAGCTCGTTCGAGGAGACCCAGTACTTC. It codes for CASSSFEETQYF.

This clonotype was detected a few times. The V and J genes are TRBV9 and TRBJ1-3; no definite D call. There are 16 residues in the CDR3. The germline V gene encodes CDR1 SGDLS and CDR2 YYNGEE. Trimming removed 2 bases from V and 0 bases from J, with 12 bases in between. CDR3 loop: CASSVQGAGSGNTIYF. The DNA for the CDR3 is TGTGCCAGCAGCGTCCAAGGCGCGGGCTCTGGAAACACCATATATTTT. Looking up the rest from reference TRBV9 and TRBJ1-3 gives the full variable domain: DSGVTQTPKHLITATGQRVTLRCSPRSGDLSVYWYQQSLDQGLQFLIQYYNGEERAKGNILERFSAQQFPDLHSELNLSSLELGDSALYFCASSVQGAGSGNTIYFGEGSWLTVV.